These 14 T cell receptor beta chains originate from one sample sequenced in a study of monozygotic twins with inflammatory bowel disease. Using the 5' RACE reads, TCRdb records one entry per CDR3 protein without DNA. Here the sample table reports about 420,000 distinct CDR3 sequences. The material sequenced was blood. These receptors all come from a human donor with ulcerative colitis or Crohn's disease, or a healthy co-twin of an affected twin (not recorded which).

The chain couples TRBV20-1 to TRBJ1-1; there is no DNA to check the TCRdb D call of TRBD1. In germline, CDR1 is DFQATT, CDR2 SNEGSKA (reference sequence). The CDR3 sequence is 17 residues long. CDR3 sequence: CSARGVGQGASNTEAFF.

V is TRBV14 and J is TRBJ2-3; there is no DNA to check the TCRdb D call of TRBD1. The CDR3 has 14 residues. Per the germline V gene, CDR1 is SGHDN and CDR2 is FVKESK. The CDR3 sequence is CASSQETSGDTQYF.

The CDR3 spells CSVTGGLFGANVLTF. V and J are TRBV29-1 and TRBJ2-6; TCRdb lists TRBD1, though no DNA is available to test this call. From germline, CDR1 is SQVTM and CDR2 ANQGSEA. This CDR3 is 15 amino acids long.

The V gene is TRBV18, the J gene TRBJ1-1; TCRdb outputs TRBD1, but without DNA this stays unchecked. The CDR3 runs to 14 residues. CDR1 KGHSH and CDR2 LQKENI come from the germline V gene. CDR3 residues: CASSPRSGNGEAFF.

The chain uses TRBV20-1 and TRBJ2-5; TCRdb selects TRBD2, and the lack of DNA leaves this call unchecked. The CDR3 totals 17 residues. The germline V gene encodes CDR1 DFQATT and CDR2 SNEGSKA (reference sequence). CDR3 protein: CSARDSETSGDQETQYF.

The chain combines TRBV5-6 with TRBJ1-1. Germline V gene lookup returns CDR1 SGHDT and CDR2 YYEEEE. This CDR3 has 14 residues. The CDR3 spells CASSLGLLGTEAFF.

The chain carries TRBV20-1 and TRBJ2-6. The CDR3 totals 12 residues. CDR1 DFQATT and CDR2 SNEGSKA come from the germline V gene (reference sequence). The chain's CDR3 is CSAPKTLYVLTF.

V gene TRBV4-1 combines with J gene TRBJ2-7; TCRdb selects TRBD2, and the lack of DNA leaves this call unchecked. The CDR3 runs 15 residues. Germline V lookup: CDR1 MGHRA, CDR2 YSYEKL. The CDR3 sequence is CASSQDVDRAGEQYF.

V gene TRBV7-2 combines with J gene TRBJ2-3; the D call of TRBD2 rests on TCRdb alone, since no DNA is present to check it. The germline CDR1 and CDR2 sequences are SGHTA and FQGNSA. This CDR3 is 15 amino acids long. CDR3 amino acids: CASSLEGLAGNTQYF.

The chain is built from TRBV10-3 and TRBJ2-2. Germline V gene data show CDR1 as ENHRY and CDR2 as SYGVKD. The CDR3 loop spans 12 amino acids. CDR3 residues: CAISENAGELFF.

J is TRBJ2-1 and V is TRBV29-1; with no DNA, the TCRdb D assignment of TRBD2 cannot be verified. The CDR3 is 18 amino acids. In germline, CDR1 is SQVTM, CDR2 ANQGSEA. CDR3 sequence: CSVEGDERAPFPYNEQFF.

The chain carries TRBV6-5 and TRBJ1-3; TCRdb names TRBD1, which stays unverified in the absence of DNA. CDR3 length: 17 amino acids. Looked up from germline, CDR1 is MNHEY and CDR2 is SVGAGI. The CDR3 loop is CASSYASFGMTGNTIYF.

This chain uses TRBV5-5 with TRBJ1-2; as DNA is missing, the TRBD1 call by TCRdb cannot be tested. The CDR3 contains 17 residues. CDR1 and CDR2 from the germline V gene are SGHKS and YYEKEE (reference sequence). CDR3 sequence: CASSLQGVELANYGYTF.

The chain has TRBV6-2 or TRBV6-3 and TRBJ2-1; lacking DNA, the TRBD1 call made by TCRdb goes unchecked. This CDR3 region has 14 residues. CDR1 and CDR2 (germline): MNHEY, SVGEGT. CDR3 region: CASSLETGGDEQFF.